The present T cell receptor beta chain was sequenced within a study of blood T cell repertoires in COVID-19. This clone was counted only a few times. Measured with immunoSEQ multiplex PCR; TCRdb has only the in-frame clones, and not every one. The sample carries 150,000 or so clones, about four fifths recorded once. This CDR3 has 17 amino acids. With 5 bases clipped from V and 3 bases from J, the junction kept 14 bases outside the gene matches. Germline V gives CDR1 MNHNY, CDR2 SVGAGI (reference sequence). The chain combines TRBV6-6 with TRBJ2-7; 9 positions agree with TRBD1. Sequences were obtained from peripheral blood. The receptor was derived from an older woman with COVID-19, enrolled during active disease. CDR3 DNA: TGTGCCAGCAGTCCACGGACCCTAGGGACAGGGATCTACGAGCAGTACTTC. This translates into CASSPRTLGTGIYEQYF.